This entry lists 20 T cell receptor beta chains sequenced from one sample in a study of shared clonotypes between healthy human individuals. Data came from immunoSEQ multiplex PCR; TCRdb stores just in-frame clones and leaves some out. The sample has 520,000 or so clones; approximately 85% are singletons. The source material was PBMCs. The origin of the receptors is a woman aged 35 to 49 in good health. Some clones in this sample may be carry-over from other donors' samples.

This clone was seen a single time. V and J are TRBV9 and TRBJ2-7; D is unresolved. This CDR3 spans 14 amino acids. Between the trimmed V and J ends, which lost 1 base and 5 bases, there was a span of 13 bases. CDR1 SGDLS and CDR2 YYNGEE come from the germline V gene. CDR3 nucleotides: TGTGCCAGCAGCGTACGATCACACCCGGACGAGCAGTACTTC. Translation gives CASSVRSHPDEQYF. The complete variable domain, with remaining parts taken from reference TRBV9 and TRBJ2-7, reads DSGVTQTPKHLITATGQRVTLRCSPRSGDLSVYWYQQSLDQGLQFLIQYYNGEERAKGNILERFSAQQFPDLHSELNLSSLELGDSALYFCASSVRSHPDEQYFGPGTRLTVT.

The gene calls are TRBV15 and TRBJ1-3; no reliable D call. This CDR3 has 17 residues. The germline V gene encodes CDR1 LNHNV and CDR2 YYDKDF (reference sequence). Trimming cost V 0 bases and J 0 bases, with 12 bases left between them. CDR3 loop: CATSRDVRGYSGNTIYF. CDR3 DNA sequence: TGTGCCACCAGCAGAGACGTACGAGGATACTCTGGAAACACCATATATTTT.

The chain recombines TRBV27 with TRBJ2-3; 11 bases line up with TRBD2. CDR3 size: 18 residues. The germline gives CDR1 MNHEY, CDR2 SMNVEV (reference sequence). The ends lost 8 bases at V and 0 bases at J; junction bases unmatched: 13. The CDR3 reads CASGISGRATSSTDTQYF. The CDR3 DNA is TGTGCCAGCGGAATTAGCGGGAGGGCCACTAGTAGCACAGATACGCAGTATTTT.

The CDR3 DNA is TGCAGCGTCGGAACAGGGGCGGGTGGCTACACCTTC. This encodes CSVGTGAGGYTF. The chain carries TRBV29-1 and TRBJ1-2; the match to TRBD1 covers 7 bases. CDR3 length: 12 residues. CDR1 and CDR2 (germline): SQVTM, ANQGSEA. The V gene end was trimmed by 6 bases and the J gene end by 7 bases; junction bases not matched to a gene: 8. Supplemented by reference TRBV29-1 and TRBJ1-2, the full variable domain reads SAVISQKPSRDICQRGTSLTIQCQVDSQVTMMFWYRQQPGQSLTLIATANQGSEATYESGFVIDKFPISRPNLTFSTLTVSNMSPEDSSIYLCSVGTGAGGYTFGSGTRLTVV.

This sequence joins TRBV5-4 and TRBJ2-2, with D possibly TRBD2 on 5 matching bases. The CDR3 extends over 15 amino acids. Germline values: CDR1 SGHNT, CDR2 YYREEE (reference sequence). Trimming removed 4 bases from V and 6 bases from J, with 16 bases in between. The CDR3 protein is CASSPAAGTSGELFF. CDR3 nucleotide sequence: TGTGCCAGCAGCCCAGCGGCAGGAACGTCCGGGGAGCTGTTTTTT.

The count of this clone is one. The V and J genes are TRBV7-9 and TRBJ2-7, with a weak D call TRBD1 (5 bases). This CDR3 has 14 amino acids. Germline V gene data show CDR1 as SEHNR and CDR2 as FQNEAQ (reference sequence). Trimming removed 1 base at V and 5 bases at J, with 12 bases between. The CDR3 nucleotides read TGTGCCAGCAGCTTAGGTCCGGTAGGGGACGAGCAGTACTTC. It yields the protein CASSLGPVGDEQYF.

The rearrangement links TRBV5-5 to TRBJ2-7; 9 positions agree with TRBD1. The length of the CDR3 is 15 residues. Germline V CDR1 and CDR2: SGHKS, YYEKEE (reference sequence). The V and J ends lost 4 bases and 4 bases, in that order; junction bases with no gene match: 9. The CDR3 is CASSRTGVGGYEQYF. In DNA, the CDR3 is TGTGCCAGCAGCAGGACAGGGGTCGGAGGGTACGAGCAGTACTTC.

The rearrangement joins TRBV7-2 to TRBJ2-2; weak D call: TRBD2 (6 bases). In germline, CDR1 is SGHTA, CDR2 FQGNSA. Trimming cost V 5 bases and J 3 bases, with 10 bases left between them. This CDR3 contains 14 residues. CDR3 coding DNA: TGTGCCAGCAGCCCGTGGGACTACACCGGGGAGCTGTTTTTT. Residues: CASSPWDYTGELFF.

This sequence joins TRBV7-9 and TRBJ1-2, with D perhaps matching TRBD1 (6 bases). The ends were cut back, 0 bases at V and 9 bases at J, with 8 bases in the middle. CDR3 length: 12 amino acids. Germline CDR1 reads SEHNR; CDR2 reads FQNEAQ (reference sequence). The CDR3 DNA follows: TGTGCCAGCAGCTTAGCCAGGGGAAGCTACACCTTC. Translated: CASSLARGSYTF.

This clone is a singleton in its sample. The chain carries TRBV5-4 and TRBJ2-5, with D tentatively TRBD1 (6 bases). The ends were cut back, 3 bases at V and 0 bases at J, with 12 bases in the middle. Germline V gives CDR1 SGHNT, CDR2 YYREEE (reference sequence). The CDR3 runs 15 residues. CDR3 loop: CASSSTRGYQETQYF. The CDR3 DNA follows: TGTGCCAGCAGCTCAACTAGGGGGTACCAAGAGACCCAGTACTTC.

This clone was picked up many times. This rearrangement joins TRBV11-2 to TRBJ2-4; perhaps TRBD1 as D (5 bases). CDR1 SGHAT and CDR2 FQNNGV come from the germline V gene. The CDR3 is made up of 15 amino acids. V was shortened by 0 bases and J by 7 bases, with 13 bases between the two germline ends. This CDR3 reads CASSLDRPRVNIQYF. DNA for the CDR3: TGTGCCAGCAGCTTAGATAGGCCCAGGGTTAACATTCAGTACTTC. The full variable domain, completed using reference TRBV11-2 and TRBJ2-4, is EAGVAQSPRYKIIEKRQSVAFWCNPISGHATLYWYQQILGQGPKLLIQFQNNGVVDDSQLPKDRFSAERLKGVDSTLKIQPAKLEDSAVYLCASSLDRPRVNIQYFGAGTRLSVL.

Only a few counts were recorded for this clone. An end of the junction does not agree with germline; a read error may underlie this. The CDR3 spells CASSQEGGPGETQYF. CDR3 in DNA: TGTGCTAGCAGCCAAGAAGGGGGCCCCGGGGAGACCCAGTACTTC. The rearrangement joins TRBV7-7 to TRBJ2-5, with 7 bases matching TRBD1. CDR1 SSHAT and CDR2 FNYEAQ come from the germline V gene (reference sequence). The CDR3 runs to 15 residues.

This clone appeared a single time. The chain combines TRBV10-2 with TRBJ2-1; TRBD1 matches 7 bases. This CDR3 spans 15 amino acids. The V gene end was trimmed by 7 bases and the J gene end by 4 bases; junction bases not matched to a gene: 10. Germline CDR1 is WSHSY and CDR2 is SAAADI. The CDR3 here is CASTPKGQPYNEQFF. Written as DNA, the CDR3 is TGCGCCAGCACCCCGAAGGGACAGCCTTACAATGAGCAGTTCTTC.

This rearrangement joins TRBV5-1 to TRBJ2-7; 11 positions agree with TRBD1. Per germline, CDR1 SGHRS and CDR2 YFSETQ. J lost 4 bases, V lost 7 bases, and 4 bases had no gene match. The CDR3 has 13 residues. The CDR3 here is CASGTGGLYEQYF. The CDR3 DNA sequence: TGCGCCAGCGGGACAGGGGGTTTGTACGAGCAGTACTTC.

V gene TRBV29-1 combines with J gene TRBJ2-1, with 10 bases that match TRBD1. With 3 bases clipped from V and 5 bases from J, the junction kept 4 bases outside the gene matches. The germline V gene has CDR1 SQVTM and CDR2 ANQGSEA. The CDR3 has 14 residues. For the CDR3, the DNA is TGCAGCGTTGATAGGACAGGGGGGAACAATGAGCAGTTCTTC. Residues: CSVDRTGGNNEQFF.

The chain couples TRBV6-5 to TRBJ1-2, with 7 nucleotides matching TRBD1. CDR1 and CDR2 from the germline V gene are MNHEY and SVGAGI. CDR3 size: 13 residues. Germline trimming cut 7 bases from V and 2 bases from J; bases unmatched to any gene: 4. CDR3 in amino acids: CASTVDRNYGYTF. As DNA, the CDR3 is TGTGCCAGCACCGTGGACAGGAACTATGGCTACACCTTC.

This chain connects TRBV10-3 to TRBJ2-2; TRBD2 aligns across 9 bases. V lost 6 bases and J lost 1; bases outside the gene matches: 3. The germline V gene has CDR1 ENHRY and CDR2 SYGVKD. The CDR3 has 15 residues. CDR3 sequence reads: CAIRGAGGNTGELFF. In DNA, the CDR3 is TGTGCCATCAGGGGAGCGGGAGGGAACACCGGGGAGCTGTTTTTT.

The CDR3 sequence is CAWRSDSYNEQFF. In DNA form, the CDR3 reads TGTGCCTGGAGGTCGGACTCATACAATGAGCAGTTCTTC. V is TRBV30 and J is TRBJ2-1; D is possibly TRBD2 (5 bases). Per the germline V gene, CDR1 is GTSNPN and CDR2 is SVGIG (reference sequence). The V end lost 3 bases, the J end lost 4 bases, and 10 bases lay between the germline ends. The CDR3 is made up of 13 amino acids.

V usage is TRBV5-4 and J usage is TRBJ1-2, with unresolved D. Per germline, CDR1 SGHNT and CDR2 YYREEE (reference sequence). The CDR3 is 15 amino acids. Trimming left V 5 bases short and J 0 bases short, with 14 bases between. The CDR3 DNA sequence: TGTGCCAGCAGGGGTGGTCAGACATCTAACTATGGCTACACCTTC. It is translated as CASRGGQTSNYGYTF.

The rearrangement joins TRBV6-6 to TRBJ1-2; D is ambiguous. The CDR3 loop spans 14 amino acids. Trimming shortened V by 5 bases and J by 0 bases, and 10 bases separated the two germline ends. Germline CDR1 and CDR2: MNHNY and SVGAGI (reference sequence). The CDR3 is CASSPRTSNYGYTF. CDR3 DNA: TGTGCCAGCAGTCCTAGGACGTCTAACTATGGCTACACCTTC.